The 10 T cell receptor beta chains below come from one sample, sequenced in a study of cytomegalovirus exposure and HLA in healthy donors. The method was immunoSEQ multiplex PCR; TCRdb's version includes in-frame clones alone and lacks a portion of them. The sample yields over 60,000 clones, approximately 95% seen once. The source material was PBMCs. The receptors stem from a man younger than 35 in good health and CMV-seronegative.

This clone was counted once. The V gene is TRBV28, the J gene TRBJ2-7; 7 nucleotides agree with TRBD1. Trimming at V came to 1 base and at J to 3 bases, leaving 6 bases not matched to a gene. CDR1 MDHEN and CDR2 SYDVKM come from the germline V gene. The CDR3 extends over 15 amino acids. CDR3 bases: TGTGCCAGCAGTTTATACCCGGGACAGTACTACGAGCAGTACTTC. Protein: CASSLYPGQYYEQYF.

J is TRBJ1-1 and V is TRBV6-4, with no clear D. There are 14 residues in the CDR3. Germline V lookup: CDR1 MRHNA, CDR2 SNTAGT. V shed 3 bases and J shed 1 base, with 9 bases lying between them. CDR3 nucleotide sequence: TGTGCCAGCAGTGAAGACGGAGGGAACACTGAAGCTTTCTTT. The encoded protein is CASSEDGGNTEAFF.

V and J are TRBV7-9 and TRBJ2-7; 7 bases are shared with TRBD1. Germline V gene data show CDR1 as SEHNR and CDR2 as FQNEAQ (reference sequence). Trimming at V came to 4 bases and at J to 0 bases, leaving 0 bases not matched to a gene. CDR3 length equals 13 residues. This CDR3 reads CASSWDSSYEQYF. The CDR3, as DNA: TGTGCCAGCAGCTGGGACAGCTCCTACGAGCAGTACTTC.

This chain's CDR3 is CASSESGGTREQFF. CDR3 coding DNA: TGCGCCAGCAGTGAGTCGGGGGGGACCCGGGAGCAGTTCTTC. The J gene is TRBJ2-1, the V gene TRBV10-1; 7 bases line up with TRBD2. This CDR3 comprises 14 residues. V lost 0 bases to trimming and J lost 10 bases; unmatched junction nucleotides: 6. Germline V gene data show CDR1 as WNHNN and CDR2 as SYGVQD (reference sequence).

The rearrangement uses TRBV5-6 and TRBJ1-1; D call uncertain. Trimming stripped 0 bases from V and 0 bases from J, with 9 bases between. The CDR3 extends over 15 amino acids. Germline V gene data show CDR1 as SGHDT and CDR2 as YYEEEE. CDR3 sequence (DNA): TGTGCCAGCAGCTTGGAACAGACAATGAACACTGAAGCTTTCTTT. It codes for CASSLEQTMNTEAFF.

The chain couples TRBV6-1 to TRBJ1-5, with 8 bases that match TRBD1. Unmatched junction bases numbered 0, after V lost 6 bases and J lost 5 bases. This CDR3 has 12 residues. CDR1 and CDR2 (germline): MNHNS, SASEGT. For the CDR3, the DNA is TGTGCCAGCAGACAGGGGGATCAGCCCCAGCATTTT. The encoded protein is CASRQGDQPQHF.

This rearrangement joins TRBV27 to TRBJ2-1; 8 bases are a match to TRBD2. V lost 6 bases to trimming and J lost 4 bases; unmatched junction nucleotides: 11. The V gene's germline CDR1 is MNHEY and CDR2 SMNVEV (reference sequence). The CDR3 has 16 residues. The CDR3 DNA reads TGTGCCAGCAGACTCCTCGGGACTAGTCCTTACAATGAGCAGTTCTTC. It translates to CASRLLGTSPYNEQFF.

This clone was seen a single time. The V and J genes are TRBV29-1 and TRBJ2-3; tentative D call: TRBD2 (6 bases). V was clipped by 5 bases and J by 0 bases, with 9 bases between them. This CDR3 comprises 13 residues. CDR1 SQVTM and CDR2 ANQGSEA come from the germline V gene. The DNA of the CDR3 is TGCAGCGTTACGGGACTCAGCACAGATACGCAGTATTTT. This translates into CSVTGLSTDTQYF.

The chain has TRBV9 and TRBJ1-1; 7 bases line up with TRBD1. V was pared by 2 bases and J by 0 bases, with 4 bases of the junction left unmatched. The CDR3 length is 15 residues. CDR1 and CDR2 from the germline V gene are SGDLS and YYNGEE. The CDR3 region is CASSVWTGMNTEAFF. The CDR3 nucleotides are TGTGCCAGCAGCGTTTGGACAGGAATGAACACTGAAGCTTTCTTT.

This chain connects TRBV19 to TRBJ1-5, with TRBD1 as a possible D gene (6 bases). The CDR3 consists of 14 residues. Germline values: CDR1 LNHDA, CDR2 SQIVND (reference sequence). Trimming stripped 4 bases from V and 3 bases from J, with 10 bases between. The CDR3 sequence: CASSTRTVNQPQHF. CDR3 coding DNA: TGTGCCAGTAGTACCCGGACAGTCAATCAGCCCCAGCATTTT.